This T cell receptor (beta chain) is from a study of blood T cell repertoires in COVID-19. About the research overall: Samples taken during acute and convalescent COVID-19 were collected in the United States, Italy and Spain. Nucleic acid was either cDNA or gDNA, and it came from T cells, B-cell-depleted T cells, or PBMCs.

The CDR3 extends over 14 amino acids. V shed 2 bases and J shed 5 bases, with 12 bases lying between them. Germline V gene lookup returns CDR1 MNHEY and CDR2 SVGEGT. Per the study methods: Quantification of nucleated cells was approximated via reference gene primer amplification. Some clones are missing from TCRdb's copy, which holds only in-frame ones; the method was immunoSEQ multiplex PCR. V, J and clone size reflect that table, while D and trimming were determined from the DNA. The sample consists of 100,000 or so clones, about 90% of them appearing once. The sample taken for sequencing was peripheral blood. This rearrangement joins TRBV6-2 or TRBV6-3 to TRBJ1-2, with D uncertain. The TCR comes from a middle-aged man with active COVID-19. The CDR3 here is CASSYGSGLYGYTF. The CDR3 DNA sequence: TGTGCCAGCAGTTACGGGAGCGGCTTATATGGCTACACCTTC.